This TCR beta chain was identified during a study of Graves' ophthalmopathy and Graves' hyperthyroidism. V gave up 4 bases and J gave up 7 bases; unmatched junction bases: 9. The germline V gene encodes CDR1 SGHVS and CDR2 FQNEAQ. The CDR3 sequence is 14 residues long. There are many counts of this clonotype. Amplified material comprised TCR beta CDR3 regions derived from RNA transcripts. The workflow started with a first-round RT-PCR run with HTBI primers and then moved on to a second-round multiplex PCR. TCRdb itself ran the multiplex PCR reads through MiXCR, one entry per CDR3 protein. The table shows 660,000 or so distinct CDR3 sequences, with about 40% occurring only once.

The source of this sequence is an adult man with Graves' ophthalmopathy. Sequencing input: peripheral blood. The rearrangement joins TRBV7-8 to TRBJ1-2; 7 bases are shared with TRBD1. CDR3 in DNA: TGTGCCAGCAGCTCCAGGGGGGGCTTCGGTGGCTACACCTTC. Protein product: CASSSRGGFGGYTF.